The rows below give T cell receptor beta chains drawn from one sample of a study of neurological immune-mediated disorders. TCRdb fed the 5' RACE reads into MiXCR, producing one record per CDR3 protein. Among roughly 50,000 distinct CDR3 sequences listed, approximately 11% were seen once. The sequenced sample was PBMCs. These receptors were obtained from a male donor with HTLV-1-associated myelopathy (HAM/TSP). Each CDR3 is given with its conserved first and last residue. The order of the fields is D gene, V gene, J gene, clone size, CDR3 DNA, CDR3 protein. D genes are given only for firm matches. A row's size may be missing; if present it is once, few, many or a size class.

>TRBD2|TRBV7-3|TRBJ2-1|many
TGTGCCAGCAGCTTATCACTAGCGGGGTACAATGAGCAGTTCTTC
CASSLSLAGYNEQFF
>.|TRBV20-1|TRBJ1-2|many
TGCAGTGCCTCACTACTACAGGGAGACTATGGCTACACCTTC
CSASLLQGDYGYTF
>TRBD1|TRBV27|TRBJ1-5|few
TGTGCCAGCAGTTTACGCCGGACAGGAGTGTACCAGCCCCAGCATTTT
CASSLRRTGVYQPQHF
>.|TRBV3-1|TRBJ2-2|many
TGTGCCAGCAGCCAAAAACAGGGAACCGGGGAGCTGTTTTTT
CASSQKQGTGELFF
>.|TRBV20-1|TRBJ2-1|many
TGCAGTGCAGAAGGCGGCAGTGGCGCCCGACGGCAGTTCTTC
CSAEGGSGARRQFF
>.|TRBV14|TRBJ2-1|many
TGTGCCAGCAGCCCCTGGGGTAGGGGTGGCAGCAATGAGCAGTTCTTC
CASSPWGRGGSNEQFF
>.|TRBV29-1|TRBJ1-2|many
TGCAGCGTTGAACCAACCGGCCTAAGGGGCGAGTATGGCTACACCTTC
CSVEPTGLRGEYGYTF
>.|TRBV20-1|TRBJ2-7|many
TGCAGTGCTAGCCAACAGGGGGGGAGCGAGCAGTACTTC
CSASQQGGSEQYF
>.|TRBV5-1|TRBJ2-2|many
TGCGCCAGCAGCTTGGAAGGGGGTCAGACCGGGGAGCTGTTTTTT
CASSLEGGQTGELFF
>.|TRBV29-1|TRBJ2-3|many
TGCAGCGGTCTCTATTTTGCCACAGATACGCAGTATTTT
CSGLYFATDTQYF
>.|TRBV5-1|TRBJ1-4|.
TGCGCCAGCCGCTTCAGCCAGCCAACTAATGAAAAACTGTTTTTT
CASRFSQPTNEKLFF
>.|TRBV20-1|TRBJ2-3|many
TGCAGTCCCCGAGAGGCTAGCCCCGATACGCAGTATTTT
CSPREASPDTQYF
>.|TRBV10-3|TRBJ1-5|many
TGTGCCATCAGTGAGGAGGTCTTTAGCAATCAGCCCCAGCATTTT
CAISEEVFSNQPQHF
>.|TRBV7-2|TRBJ2-7|many
TGTGCCAGCAGCCTATACTACGAGCAGTACTTC
CASSLYYEQYF
>TRBD1|TRBV7-2|TRBJ1-5|many
TGTGCCAGCAGTTCGACAGGGCGGAATCAGCCCCAGCATTTT
CASSSTGRNQPQHF
>.|TRBV28|TRBJ2-1|many
TGTGCCAGCAGTTTCGTGCGTGAGCAGTTCTTC
CASSFVREQFF
>.|TRBV5-1|TRBJ2-1|.
TGCGCCAGCAGCTTGCAGCCTGGTCTAATCTACAATGAGCAGTTCTTC
CASSLQPGLIYNEQFF
>.|TRBV5-8|TRBJ2-7|many
TGTGCCAGCAGCTTGGCCCCCTACGAGCAGTACTTC
CASSLAPYEQYF
>.|TRBV7-8|TRBJ2-1|.
TGTGCCAGCAGCTTACACCTCGAGCCCTACAATGAGCAGTTCTTC
CASSLHLEPYNEQFF
>.|TRBV6-5|TRBJ1-5|many
TGTGCCAGCAGCTCCGGCCCGGAGGGCAATCAGCCCCAGCATTTT
CASSSGPEGNQPQHF
>.|TRBV5-6|TRBJ1-2|many
TGTGCCAGCACCCTAAGGGGGACTAACTATGGCTACACCTTC
CASTLRGTNYGYTF
>TRBD2|TRBV20-1|TRBJ2-2|many
TGCAGTGCTAGAGGAGGACTAGATCCGGGGGAGCTGTTTTTT
CSARGGLDPGELFF
>TRBD1|TRBV15|TRBJ1-5|once
TGTGTCACCAGCAGAGACAGGGTACAGCCCCAGCATTTT
CVTSRDRVQPQHF
>.|TRBV12-3/TRBV12-4|TRBJ1-1|many
TGTGCCAGCAGTTTAGCAGGAGGCACTGAAGCTTTCTTT
CASSLAGGTEAFF
>.|TRBV25-1|TRBJ1-6|many
TGTGCCAGCAGTGACGTGGGGGAAAAACCCCTCCACTTT
CASSDVGEKPLHF
>.|TRBV5-1|TRBJ2-5|many
TGCGCCAGCAGCTCGCTTACAGGGTTAGGGGAGACCCAGTACTTC
CASSSLTGLGETQYF
>.|TRBV9|TRBJ1-5|many
TGTGCCAGCAGTCAGCCGGGACGAAATCAGCCCCAGCATTTT
CASSQPGRNQPQHF
>.|TRBV5-6|TRBJ2-3|many
TGTGCCAGCAGCTTGGACAGGACAGATACGCAGTATTTT
CASSLDRTDTQYF
>.|TRBV15|TRBJ1-5|many
TGTGCCACCAGCAGAGACAGGGGACAGCCCCAGCATTTT
CATSRDRGQPQHF
>.|TRBV7-2|TRBJ2-3|.
TGTGCCAGCAGCTTAGCGGGGGCAGGGGTAGATACGCAGTATTTT
CASSLAGAGVDTQYF
>.|TRBV5-1|TRBJ2-3|many
TGCGCCAGCAGCAGGGACACAGATACGCAGTATTTT
CASSRDTDTQYF
>.|TRBV27|TRBJ1-2|few
TGTGCCAGCCGCCTCGACTTATCCTATGGCTACACCTTC
CASRLDLSYGYTF
>.|TRBV7-9|TRBJ1-1|many
TGTGCCAGCAGCTTAGGGCTGTTCTCGATGAACACTGAAGCTTTCTTT
CASSLGLFSMNTEAFF
>.|TRBV2|TRBJ1-5|many
TGTGCCAGCAGTGAATGGTTGTCACTTCATCAGCCCCAGCATTTT
CASSEWLSLHQPQHF
>.|TRBV4-3|TRBJ2-3|many
TGCGCCAGCAGCCAAGATGGGGTGCCCTCCACAGATACGCAGTATTTT
CASSQDGVPSTDTQYF
>TRBD1|TRBV9|TRBJ1-4|many
TGTGCCAGCAGCGCCCGGGACAGGGATGAAAAACTGTTTTTT
CASSARDRDEKLFF
>.|TRBV27|TRBJ1-2|many
TGTGCCAGCAGTTTATCGACGGGCTATGGCTACACCTTC
CASSLSTGYGYTF
>.|TRBV10-3|TRBJ2-3|medium-sized
TGTGCCATCAGTGGAGGGAGAACAGATACGCAGTATTTT
CAISGGRTDTQYF
>.|TRBV2|TRBJ2-7|many
TGTGCCACCCAGCTAGGACCCTACGAGCAGTACTTC
CATQLGPYEQYF
>.|TRBV9|TRBJ2-5|many
TGTGCCAGCAGCGTAATAGGGGAAGAGACCCAGTACTTC
CASSVIGEETQYF
>.|TRBV20-1|TRBJ2-3|many
TGCAGTGCTAGCTGGCTCGGAGCAGGATTAAGGGAAGATACGCAGTATTTT
CSASWLGAGLREDTQYF
>TRBD2|TRBV6-4|TRBJ2-1|many
TGTGCCAGCAGTGACTCGGGGACTAGCGATTACAATGAGCAGTTCTTC
CASSDSGTSDYNEQFF
>.|TRBV12-3/TRBV12-4|TRBJ2-3|many
TGTGCCAGCAGTTCCGTTGGAGATACGCAGTATTTT
CASSSVGDTQYF
>TRBD2|TRBV5-1|TRBJ2-1|many
TGCGCCAGCAGCCAATCCCCCTCCAGCGGGGGGGGCAATGAGCAGTTCTTC
CASSQSPSSGGGNEQFF
>TRBD1|TRBV6-5|TRBJ2-5|many
TGTGCCAGCAGTTACGTCCGAACAGGGGGCGCGGAGACCCAGTACTTC
CASSYVRTGGAETQYF